Following are 25 T cell receptor beta chains from one sample sequenced in a study of blood T cells in healthy people across ages. A second PCR, run for about 6 to 12 cycles, used a sample-barcoded 5' primer plus a J-beta primer mix. MiXCR was run by TCRdb on the 5' RACE reads, yielding one entry per CDR3 protein. The table lists about 760,000 distinct CDR3 sequences, approximately 25% of them singletons. Another study also made use of these data, one on T cells of mothers and their children.

Sequencing was carried out using blood. All receptors derive from a boy aged 5-17 years in good health.

This clonotype was seen only a few times. The chain combines TRBV20-1 with TRBJ1-2, with 9 bases identical to TRBD1. The CDR3 is 15 residues long. Germline V gene data show CDR1 as DFQATT and CDR2 as SNEGSKA (reference sequence). J was trimmed by 4 bases and V by 5 bases; bases with no gene match: 11. CDR3 in amino acids: CSAPGQGSFGYGYTF. The CDR3 nucleotides read TGCAGTGCTCCAGGACAGGGGAGCTTCGGCTATGGCTACACCTTC.

This chain links TRBV6-2 or TRBV6-3 with TRBJ1-2; tentatively, D is TRBD1 (5 bases). The ends were cut back, 6 bases at V and 0 bases at J, with 11 bases in the middle. This CDR3 has 14 amino acids. The V gene's germline CDR1 is MNHEY and CDR2 SVGEGT. In DNA, the CDR3 is TGTGCCAGCAGGGGACTTCTTCCTAACTATGGCTACACCTTC. It is translated as CASRGLLPNYGYTF.

This chain uses TRBV11-1 with TRBJ2-5, with 11 bases fitting TRBD2. The closer fit of TRBJ2-1 to the DNA end suggests the J call may be wrong. The CDR3 runs to 15 residues. CDR1 and CDR2 (germline): SGHAT, FQDESV (reference sequence). CDR3 sequence: CASSPQTSGSGEQFF. The CDR3 DNA sequence: TGTGCCAGCAGCCCGCAAACTAGCGGGAGTGGCGAGCAGTTCTTC.

This chain connects TRBV4-2 to TRBJ1-4, with D perhaps matching TRBD1 (6 bases). This CDR3 has 16 amino acids. V was shortened by 0 bases and J by 8 bases, with 16 bases between the two germline ends. CDR1 is LGHNA, CDR2 YNFKEQ, per germline. The chain's CDR3 is CASSQDLNRVEEKLFF. Written as DNA, the CDR3 is TGTGCCAGCAGCCAAGACCTTAACAGGGTGGAAGAAAAACTGTTTTTT.

CDR3 nucleotides: TGTGCCAGCAGTTATAGGTCAGAAAATGAAAAACTGTTTTTT. Translation gives CASSYRSENEKLFF. V is TRBV6-5 and J is TRBJ1-4; D unresolved. The CDR3 has 14 residues. Germline V CDR1 and CDR2: MNHEY, SVGAGI. V was shortened by 3 bases and J by 5 bases, with 10 bases between the two germline ends.

Ten or more counts support this clonotype. This sequence joins TRBV28 and TRBJ2-5; D is uncertain. The J call may be incorrect, as the DNA end agrees better with TRBJ2-7. This CDR3 has 14 amino acids. Germline lookup yields CDR1 MDHEN and CDR2 SYDVKM. The CDR3 DNA reads TGTGCCAGCAGTTTACGTCCAGAAACTTACGAGCAGTACTTC. This gives the protein CASSLRPETYEQYF.

This clonotype was counted at least ten times. V and J are TRBV2 and TRBJ2-5; D uncertain. Deletions cut 6 bases from V and 11 bases from J, with 13 bases between. The CDR3 consists of 11 residues. The V gene's germline CDR1 is SNHLY and CDR2 FYNNEI. In DNA form, the CDR3 reads TGTGCCAGCAGCGACCACAGTGAGCAGTACTTC. Protein product: CASSDHSEQYF.

This clonotype was seen a few times. The rearrangement uses TRBV7-2 and TRBJ1-1, with D maybe TRBD1 (5 bases). CDR3 size: 17 residues. CDR1 SGHTA and CDR2 FQGNSA come from the germline V gene. The V and J ends lost 5 bases and 0 bases respectively, with 19 bases between them. The CDR3 region has the DNA TGTGCCAGCAGCCCCGGGGCAGCCGGGTCCATGAACACTGAAGCTTTCTTT. It codes for CASSPGAAGSMNTEAFF.

This clonotype was observed a handful of times. The chain employs TRBV6-1 and TRBJ2-1; possibly TRBD1 or TRBD2 for D (5 bases each). The CDR3 totals 14 residues. Germline V gene data show CDR1 as MNHNS and CDR2 as SASEGT. The germline V and J ends were trimmed by 4 bases and 6 bases, with 13 bases remaining between them. This chain's CDR3 is CASSATGPSNEQFF. Here the CDR3 DNA reads TGTGCCAGCAGTGCGACGGGACCTTCCAATGAGCAGTTCTTC.

V usage is TRBV4-1 and J usage is TRBJ2-1; the D call may be TRBD1 or TRBD2 (5 bases each). V was pared by 0 bases and J by 8 bases, with 17 bases between. The CDR3 consists of 16 residues. Germline V lookup: CDR1 MGHRA, CDR2 YSYEKL. The DNA for the CDR3 is TGCGCCAGCAGCCAAGATCGAGGCGTCCTGGGGGATGAGCAGTTCTTC. It is translated as CASSQDRGVLGDEQFF.

This rearrangement joins TRBV7-3 to TRBJ1-1; a possible D gene is TRBD1 (5 bases). Looked up from germline, CDR1 is SGHTA and CDR2 is FQGTGA. The CDR3 is 15 residues long. V lost 3 bases and J lost 1, with 12 bases in between. CDR3 protein: CASSLLGTGNTEAFF. Here the CDR3 DNA reads TGTGCCAGCAGCTTGCTCGGGACGGGGAACACTGAAGCTTTCTTT.

This clonotype occurred a few times. The V gene is TRBV28, the J gene TRBJ2-4, with 8 positions matching TRBD1. The CDR3 has 15 amino acids. J lost 6 bases, V lost 5 bases, and 9 bases had no gene match. Germline V CDR1 and CDR2: MDHEN, SYDVKM. The CDR3, as DNA: TGTGCCAGCAGTCCGGTTGGACAGGGAATAAACATTCAGTACTTC. Amino acid sequence: CASSPVGQGINIQYF. Using reference TRBV28 and TRBJ2-4 for the parts outside the CDR3, the full variable domain is DVKVTQSSRYLVKRTGEKVFLECVQDMDHENMFWYRQDPGLGLRLIYFSYDVKMKEKGDIPEGYSVSREKKERFSLILESASTNQTSMYLCASSPVGQGINIQYFGAGTRLSVL.

There are a few counts of this clonotype. The chain has TRBV9 and TRBJ2-5; 11 bases line up with TRBD2. Germline loops: CDR1 SGDLS, CDR2 YYNGEE. The ends lost 0 bases at V and 6 bases at J; junction bases unmatched: 4. The CDR3 length is 15 residues. The CDR3 nucleotides read TGTGCCAGCAGCGTAGATGGGACTAGCGGACAGACCCAGTACTTC. This sequence encodes CASSVDGTSGQTQYF.

This rearrangement joins TRBV5-1 to TRBJ2-5, with D possibly being TRBD1 or TRBD2 (6 bases each). The CDR3 consists of 16 residues. The germline gives CDR1 SGHRS, CDR2 YFSETQ. The V and J ends lost 0 bases and 11 bases respectively, with 23 bases between them. The CDR3, as DNA: TGCGCCAGCAGCTTGGAAGGGGCACAAACTAGGGGGGAGCAGTACTTC. Its protein is CASSLEGAQTRGEQYF.

The chain is built from TRBV4-3 and TRBJ2-1, with D possibly matching TRBD1 (5 bases). The J call may be incorrect, as the DNA end agrees better with TRBJ2-7. Germline CDR1 LGHNA, CDR2 YSLEER. This CDR3 region has 15 residues. CDR3 residues: CASSQDRQGLYEQYF. The DNA for the CDR3 is TGCGCCAGCAGCCAAGATAGGCAGGGCCTCTACGAGCAGTACTTC.

The chain is built from TRBV29-1 and TRBJ1-1; D gene ambiguous. Germline V gene sequence: CDR1 SQVTM, CDR2 ANQGSEA. The CDR3 extends over 12 amino acids. V was trimmed by 1 base and J by 5 bases, leaving 8 bases between them. DNA for the CDR3: TGCAGCGTTGAAGGGGCAGAGACTGAAGCTTTCTTT. Its translation: CSVEGAETEAFF.

This clonotype has only one observation. The chain is built from TRBV7-8 and TRBJ2-7; tentatively, D is TRBD2 (5 bases). Per the germline V gene, CDR1 is SGHVS and CDR2 is FQNEAQ. The CDR3 contains 13 residues. V was pared by 1 base and J by 6 bases, with 10 bases between. CDR3 DNA: TGTGCCAGCAGCTTAGTCCCCGAGGGCGAGCAGTACTTC. It is translated as CASSLVPEGEQYF. The full variable domain, rest sourced from reference TRBV7-8 and TRBJ2-7, is GAGVSQSPRYKVAKRGQDVALRCDPISGHVSLFWYQQALGQGPEFLTYFQNEAQLDKSGLPSDRFFAERPEGSVSTLKIQRTQQEDSAVYLCASSLVPEGEQYFGPGTRLTVT.

This clonotype was counted a few times. The chain combines TRBV7-2 with TRBJ2-1; D gene uncertain. CDR3 length: 16 residues. Trimming removed 1 base at V and 4 bases at J, with 14 bases between. CDR1 is SGHTA, CDR2 FQGNSA, per germline. Here the CDR3 DNA reads TGTGCCAGCAGCTTAGGCGGACGACGAGGTTACAATGAGCAGTTCTTC. Translation: CASSLGGRRGYNEQFF.

This clonotype appeared a few times. At one end, the junction sequence differs from germline, possibly due to a read error. The V and J genes are TRBV6-5 and TRBJ1-2; TRBD1 matches at 8 bases. CDR3 size: 16 residues. The germline CDR1 and CDR2 sequences are MNHEY and SVGAGI. CDR3 sequence reads: CTSSYSSQGAGYGYTF. The CDR3 coding sequence is TGTACCAGCAGTTACTCATCCCAGGGGGCCGGCTATGGCTACACCTTC.

This clonotype has only a few counts. V and J are TRBV12-3 or TRBV12-4 and TRBJ2-4; TRBD1 might be the D (6 bases). This CDR3 is built from 14 residues. With 4 bases removed from V and 1 base from J, the gap between germline ends came to 8 bases. The CDR3 spells CASSWDTAKNIQYF. The CDR3 region has the DNA TGTGCCAGCAGTTGGGACACGGCCAAAAACATTCAGTACTTC.

This clonotype was picked up a small number of times. This chain uses TRBV5-1 with TRBJ2-5; 8 positions agree with TRBD2. The CDR3 runs to 17 residues. The germline V gene encodes CDR1 SGHRS and CDR2 YFSETQ. The V segment lost 0 bases and the J segment 1 base; nucleotides outside the gene matches: 8. CDR3 sequence reads: CASSLALQGLGQETQYF. CDR3 DNA sequence: TGCGCCAGCAGCTTGGCCTTACAGGGACTAGGCCAAGAGACCCAGTACTTC.

The rearrangement uses TRBV11-3 and TRBJ2-1, with D possibly being TRBD1 (6 bases). Germline V gives CDR1 SGHNT, CDR2 YENEEA. This CDR3 is built from 14 residues. Trimming shortened V by 5 bases and J by 3 bases, and 11 bases separated the two germline ends. The CDR3 spells CASSPDSYYNEQFF. The CDR3 bases are TGTGCCAGCAGCCCGGACAGCTACTACAATGAGCAGTTCTTC.

This clonotype was counted many times. The gene calls are TRBV12-3 or TRBV12-4 and TRBJ2-7; 7 bases are shared with TRBD1. The CDR3 loop spans 14 amino acids. Trimming cost V 5 bases and J 0 bases; bases outside gene matches: 4. DNA of the CDR3: TGTGCCAGCAGTCTCAGGACAGGCTCCTACGAGCAGTACTTC. It yields the protein CASSLRTGSYEQYF.

This rearrangement joins TRBV20-1 to TRBJ2-7, with D tentatively TRBD1 (8 bases). V dropped 6 bases and J dropped 4 bases, with 19 bases sitting between them. Germline V gene data show CDR1 as DFQATT and CDR2 as SNEGSKA (reference sequence). CDR3 length: 14 residues. Written as DNA, the CDR3 is TGCAGTGCAGAGGGGGGGGGACAGGTTTACGAGCAGTACTTC. Amino acids: CSAEGGGQVYEQYF.

Comments on this clonotype: At one end, the junction sequence differs from germline, possibly due to a read error. The chain uses TRBV9 and TRBJ2-7; 9 bases are shared with TRBD1. Germline loops: CDR1 SGDLS, CDR2 YYNGEE. This CDR3 spans 15 amino acids. The CDR3 region is CASSVGQGDLYEQCF. Written as DNA, the CDR3 is TGTGCCAGCAGCGTAGGACAGGGGGACCTCTACGAGCAGTGCTTC.